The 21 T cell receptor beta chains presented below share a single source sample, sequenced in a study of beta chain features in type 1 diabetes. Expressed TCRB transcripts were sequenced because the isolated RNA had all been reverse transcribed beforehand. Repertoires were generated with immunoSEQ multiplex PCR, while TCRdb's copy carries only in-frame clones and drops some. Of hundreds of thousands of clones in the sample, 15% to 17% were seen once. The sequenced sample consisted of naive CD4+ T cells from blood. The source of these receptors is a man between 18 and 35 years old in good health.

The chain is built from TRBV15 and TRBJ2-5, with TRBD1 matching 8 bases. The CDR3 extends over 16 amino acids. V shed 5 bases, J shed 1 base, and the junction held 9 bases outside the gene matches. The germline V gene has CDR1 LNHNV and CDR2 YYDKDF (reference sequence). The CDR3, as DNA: TGTGCCACCAGCTGGAAGAAACAGGGGGGCCAAGAGACCCAGTACTTC. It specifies CATSWKKQGGQETQYF. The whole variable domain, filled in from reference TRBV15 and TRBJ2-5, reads DAMVIQNPRYQVTQFGKPVTLSCSQTLNHNVMYWYQQKSSQAPKLLFHYYDKDFNNEADTPDNFQSRRPNTSFCFLDIRSPGLGDTAMYLCATSWKKQGGQETQYFGPGTRLLVL.

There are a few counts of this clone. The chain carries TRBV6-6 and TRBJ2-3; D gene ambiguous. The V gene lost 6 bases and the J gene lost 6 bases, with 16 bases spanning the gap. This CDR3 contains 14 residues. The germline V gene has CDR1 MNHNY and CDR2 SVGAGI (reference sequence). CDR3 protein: CASSNRQPSDTQYF. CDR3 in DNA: TGTGCCAGCAGCAACCGGCAACCGTCGGATACGCAGTATTTT.

The CDR3 spells CASSDRGRNYEQYF. The CDR3, as DNA: TGTGCCAGCAGCGACAGGGGGCGTAACTACGAGCAGTACTTC. The chain has TRBV7-2 and TRBJ2-7; 10 nucleotides line up with TRBD1. The length of the CDR3 is 14 residues. V lost 5 bases and J lost 3; bases outside the gene matches: 4. The germline CDR1 and CDR2 sequences are SGHTA and FQGNSA.

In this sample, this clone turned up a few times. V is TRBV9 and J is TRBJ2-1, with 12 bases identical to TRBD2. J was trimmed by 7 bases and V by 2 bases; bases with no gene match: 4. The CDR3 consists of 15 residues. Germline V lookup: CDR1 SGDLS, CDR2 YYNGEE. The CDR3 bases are TGTGCCAGCAGCGTGGTGACTAGCGGGGGTAATGAGCAGTTCTTC. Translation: CASSVVTSGGNEQFF.

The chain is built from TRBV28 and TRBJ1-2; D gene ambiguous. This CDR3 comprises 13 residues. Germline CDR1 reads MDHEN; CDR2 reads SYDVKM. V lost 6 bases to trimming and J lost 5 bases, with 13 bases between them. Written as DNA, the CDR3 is TGTGCCAGCAGGATCACTGGGGTGTATGGCTACACCTTC. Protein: CASRITGVYGYTF.

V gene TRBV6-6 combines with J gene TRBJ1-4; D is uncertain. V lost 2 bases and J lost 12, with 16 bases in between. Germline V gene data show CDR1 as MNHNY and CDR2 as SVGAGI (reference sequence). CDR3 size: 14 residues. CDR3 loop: CASSYPGIRGELFF. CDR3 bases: TGTGCCAGCAGTTACCCAGGTATCCGTGGAGAACTGTTTTTT.

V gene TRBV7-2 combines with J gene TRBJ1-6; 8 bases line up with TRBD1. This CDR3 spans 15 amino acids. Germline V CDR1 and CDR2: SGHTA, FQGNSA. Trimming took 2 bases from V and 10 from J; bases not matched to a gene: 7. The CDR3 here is CASSLTQGVLSPLHF. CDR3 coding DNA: TGTGCCAGCAGCTTAACACAGGGGGTACTCTCACCCCTCCACTTT.

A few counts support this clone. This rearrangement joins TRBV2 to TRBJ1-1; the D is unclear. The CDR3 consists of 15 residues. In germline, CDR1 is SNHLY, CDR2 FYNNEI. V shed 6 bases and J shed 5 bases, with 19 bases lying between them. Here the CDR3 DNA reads TGTGCCAGCAGGACGGAGGCCTCCTTGGGAACTGAAGCTTTCTTT. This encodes CASRTEASLGTEAFF.

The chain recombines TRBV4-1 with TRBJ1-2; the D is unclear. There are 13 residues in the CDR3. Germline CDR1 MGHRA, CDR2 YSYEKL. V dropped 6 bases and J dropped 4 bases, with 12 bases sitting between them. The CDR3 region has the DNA TGCGCCAGCAGACGCTCGGGCGTCTATGGCTACACCTTC. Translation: CASRRSGVYGYTF.

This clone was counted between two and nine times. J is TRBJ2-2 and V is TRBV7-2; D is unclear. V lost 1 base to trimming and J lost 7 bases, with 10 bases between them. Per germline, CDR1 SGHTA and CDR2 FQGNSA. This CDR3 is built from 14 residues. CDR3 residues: CASSLGKGNGELFF. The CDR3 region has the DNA TGTGCCAGCAGCTTAGGAAAGGGCAACGGGGAGCTGTTTTTT.

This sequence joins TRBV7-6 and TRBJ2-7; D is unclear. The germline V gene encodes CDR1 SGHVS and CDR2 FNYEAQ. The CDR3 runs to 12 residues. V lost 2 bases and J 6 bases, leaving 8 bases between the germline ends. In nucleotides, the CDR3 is TGTGCCAGCAGCTTAACCAGGCGCGAGCAGTACTTC. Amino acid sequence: CASSLTRREQYF.

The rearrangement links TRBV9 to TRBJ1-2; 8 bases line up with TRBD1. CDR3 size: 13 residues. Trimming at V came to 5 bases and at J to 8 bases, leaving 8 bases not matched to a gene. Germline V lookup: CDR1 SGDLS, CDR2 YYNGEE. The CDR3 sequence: CASSDQGARGYTF. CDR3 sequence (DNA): TGTGCCAGCAGTGATCAGGGGGCGAGGGGCTACACCTTC.

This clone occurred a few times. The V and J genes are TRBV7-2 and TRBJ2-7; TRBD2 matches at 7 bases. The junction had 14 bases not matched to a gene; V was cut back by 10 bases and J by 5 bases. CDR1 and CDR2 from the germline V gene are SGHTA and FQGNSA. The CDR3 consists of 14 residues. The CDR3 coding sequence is TGTGCCACCCGGAGCGGGAACCCCCCTGACGAGCAGTACTTC. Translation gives CATRSGNPPDEQYF.

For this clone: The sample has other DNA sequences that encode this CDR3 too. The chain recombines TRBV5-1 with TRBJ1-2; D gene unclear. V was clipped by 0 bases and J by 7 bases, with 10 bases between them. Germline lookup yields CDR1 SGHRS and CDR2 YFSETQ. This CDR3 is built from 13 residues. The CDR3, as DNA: TGCGCCAGCAGCTTGGCAGGACTCTCTGGCTACACCTTC. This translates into CASSLAGLSGYTF.

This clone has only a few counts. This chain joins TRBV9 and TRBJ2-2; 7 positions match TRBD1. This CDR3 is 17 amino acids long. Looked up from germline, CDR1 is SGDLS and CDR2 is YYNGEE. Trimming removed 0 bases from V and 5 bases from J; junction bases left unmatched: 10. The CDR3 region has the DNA TGTGCCAGCAGCGTAGCCGAACAGGGGAAAGGGACCGGGGAGCTGTTTTTT. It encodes CASSVAEQGKGTGELFF.

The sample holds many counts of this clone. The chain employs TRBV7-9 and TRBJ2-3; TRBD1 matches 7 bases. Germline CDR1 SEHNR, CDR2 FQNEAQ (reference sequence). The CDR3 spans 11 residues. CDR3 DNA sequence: TGTACCGGACAGGGCACAGATACGCAGTATTTT. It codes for CTGQGTDTQYF.

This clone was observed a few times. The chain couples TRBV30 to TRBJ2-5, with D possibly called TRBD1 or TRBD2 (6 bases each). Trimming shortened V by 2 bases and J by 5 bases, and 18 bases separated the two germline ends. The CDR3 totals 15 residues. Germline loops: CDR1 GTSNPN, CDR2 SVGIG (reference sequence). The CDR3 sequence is CAWSIGRGRMETQYF. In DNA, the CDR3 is TGTGCCTGGAGTATCGGCCGGGGGCGCATGGAGACCCAGTACTTC.

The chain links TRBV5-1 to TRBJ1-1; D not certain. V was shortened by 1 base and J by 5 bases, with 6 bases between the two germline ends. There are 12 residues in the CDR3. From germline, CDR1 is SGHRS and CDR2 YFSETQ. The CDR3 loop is CASSLLGTEAFF. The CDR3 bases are TGCGCCAGCAGCTTGTTGGGGACTGAAGCTTTCTTT. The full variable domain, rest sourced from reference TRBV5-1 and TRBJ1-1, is KAGVTQTPRYLIKTRGQQVTLSCSPISGHRSVSWYQQTPGQGLQFLFEYFSETQRNKGNFPGRFSGRQFSNSRSEMNVSTLELGDSALYLCASSLLGTEAFFGQGTRLTVV.

The CDR3 protein is CASSQAGTGSYGYTF. The DNA of the CDR3 is TGTGCCAGCAGCCAAGCCGGGACAGGGTCCTATGGCTACACCTTC. V is TRBV14 and J is TRBJ1-2; 9 bases map to TRBD1. CDR1 SGHDN and CDR2 FVKESK come from the germline V gene. CDR3 length: 15 residues. The V segment lost 1 base and the J segment 4 bases; nucleotides outside the gene matches: 4.

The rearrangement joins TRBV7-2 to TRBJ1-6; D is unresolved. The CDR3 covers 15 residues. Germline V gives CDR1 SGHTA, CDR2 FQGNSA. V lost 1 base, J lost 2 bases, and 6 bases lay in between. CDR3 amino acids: CASSLDGAYNSPLHF. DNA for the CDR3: TGTGCCAGCAGCTTAGATGGGGCCTATAATTCACCCCTCCACTTT.

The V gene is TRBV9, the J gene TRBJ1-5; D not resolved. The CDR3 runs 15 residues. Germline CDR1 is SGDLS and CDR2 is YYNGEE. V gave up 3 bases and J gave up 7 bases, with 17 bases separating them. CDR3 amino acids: CASSAAGGPSQPQHF. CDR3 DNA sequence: TGTGCCAGCAGCGCCGCCGGTGGGCCCTCGCAGCCCCAGCATTTT. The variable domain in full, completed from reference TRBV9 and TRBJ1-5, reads DSGVTQTPKHLITATGQRVTLRCSPRSGDLSVYWYQQSLDQGLQFLIQYYNGEERAKGNILERFSAQQFPDLHSELNLSSLELGDSALYFCASSAAGGPSQPQHFGDGTRLSIL.